Listed here are 3 T cell receptor beta chains from one sample, sequenced in a study of blood T cell repertoires in COVID-19. Profiling relied on immunoSEQ multiplex PCR, and the TCRdb table lists in-frame clones only, not all of them. The top ten clones hold around 4% of a sample with 110,000 or so clones, approximately 85% of them seen once. The sequencing input was peripheral blood. The receptors were gathered from a man aged 45-65 years with acute or convalescent COVID-19.

The chain uses TRBV10-1 and TRBJ2-3, with 8 bases that match TRBD1. Germline CDR1 and CDR2: WNHNN and SYGVQD (reference sequence). With V trimmed by 2 bases and J by 0 bases, 7 bases remained unmatched. This CDR3 has 17 residues. CDR3 region: CASSEDRGNPSTDTQYF. The CDR3 nucleotides are TGCGCCAGCAGTGAGGACAGGGGAAATCCTAGCACAGATACGCAGTATTTT.

V gene TRBV16 combines with J gene TRBJ1-4; 7 nucleotides align to TRBD1. CDR1 KGHSY and CDR2 FQNENV come from the germline V gene. V dropped 0 bases and J dropped 9; count of bases not matched to a gene: 19. CDR3 length equals 19 residues. In DNA form, the CDR3 reads TGTGCCAGCAGCCAATCAACGGGGCTGACAGGGATGAGGGCTCAAAAACTGTTTTTT. Translating it yields CASSQSTGLTGMRAQKLFF.

The chain uses TRBV6-5 and TRBJ2-3, with 12 bases matching TRBD2. Germline V gene data show CDR1 as MNHEY and CDR2 as SVGAGI. After removal of 2 bases from V and 5 bases from J, the junction contained 2 bases not matched to a gene. The CDR3 sequence is 15 residues long. Here the CDR3 DNA reads TGTGCCAGCAGTTACCTAGCGGGGGGGGGAGATACGCAGTATTTT. It encodes CASSYLAGGGDTQYF.